The 21 T cell receptor beta chains reported below all come from one sample, sequenced in a study of blood T cell repertoires in COVID-19 (dated by TCRdb to the early 2020s). Library prep was done by the immunoSEQ multiplex PCR assay. TCRdb limited this immuneACCESS table to in-frame rearrangements with V and J called. A share of clones is missing; checked studies link under half to unresolved V genes, and the rest is unexplained. Here the sample has about 86,000 clones; around 88% occur a single time. The ten largest clonotypes hold more than 0.9% of the sample. The sequenced sample was PBMCs or T cells enriched from blood (not recorded which). These receptors all come from a woman in her forties or fifties with acute COVID-19.

The CDR3 bases are TGTGCCAGCAGGGAACAGGGGATAGGTGGCTACACCTTC. Translating gives CASREQGIGGYTF. J is TRBJ1-2 and V is TRBV2; the match to TRBD1 covers 7 bases. Trimming removed 6 bases from V and 7 bases from J; junction bases left unmatched: 8. Per germline, CDR1 SNHLY and CDR2 FYNNEI. The CDR3 spans 13 residues.

This chain connects TRBV5-1 to TRBJ2-1, with 13 bases that match TRBD2. The CDR3 spans 16 residues. The germline CDR1 and CDR2 sequences are SGHRS and YFSETQ. J gave up 6 bases and V 3 bases, and 6 bases lay outside the gene matches. The CDR3 region has the DNA TGCGCCAGCAGCTCCCCGGGACTAGCGGGGTCCAATGAGCAGTTCTTC. Its protein product is CASSSPGLAGSNEQFF.

This clone was observed a handful of times. A read error may produce the germline difference seen at one junction end. The chain recombines TRBV15 with TRBJ2-6; D possibly corresponds to TRBD2 (5 bases). CDR3 size: 18 residues. Germline CDR1 reads LNHNV; CDR2 reads YYDKDF (reference sequence). Written as DNA, the CDR3 is TGTGCCACCAGCGGAGAGGGCCTGACGACCTCTGGGGCCAACGTCCTGACTTTC. Translated, it gives CATSGEGLTTSGANVLTF.

The table lists this clone with a few counts. The V and J genes are TRBV5-6 and TRBJ1-5; no reliable D call. CDR1 and CDR2 (germline): SGHDT, YYEEEE. The CDR3 is made up of 13 amino acids. Trimming took 1 base from V and 7 from J, leaving 9 bases between them. The CDR3 spells CASSLRLQQPQHF. In nucleotides, the CDR3 is TGTGCCAGCAGCTTGAGGTTACAGCAGCCCCAGCATTTT.

The V and J genes are TRBV7-9 and TRBJ2-1; D is perhaps TRBD2 (7 bases). The CDR3 length is 17 residues. Trimming took off 4 bases at V and 6 bases at J, with 22 bases between the two ends. CDR1 and CDR2 (germline): SEHNR, FQNEAQ (reference sequence). In DNA, the CDR3 is TGTGCCAGCAGCTACGCCGGAGTGGGGGGGCTGGGCAATGAGCAGTTCTTC. Amino acids: CASSYAGVGGLGNEQFF.

The gene calls are TRBV27 and TRBJ2-7; TRBD2 aligns across 9 bases. The ends lost 8 bases at V and 3 bases at J; junction bases unmatched: 8. The CDR3 consists of 14 residues. The germline CDR1 and CDR2 sequences are MNHEY and SMNVEV (reference sequence). For the CDR3, the DNA is TGTGCCAGCCGCTTGCGGGAGGGGAACTACGAGCAGTACTTC. Protein sequence: CASRLREGNYEQYF.

This rearrangement joins TRBV28 to TRBJ1-3; no reliable D call. This CDR3 region has 15 residues. V lost 5 bases and J 0 bases, leaving 11 bases between the germline ends. Germline lookup yields CDR1 MDHEN and CDR2 SYDVKM. Here the CDR3 reads CASSLALSSGNTIYF. In nucleotides, the CDR3 is TGTGCCAGCAGTCTTGCTTTGAGCTCTGGAAACACCATATATTTT.

The gene calls are TRBV25-1 and TRBJ1-1, with a possible D match to TRBD1 (5 bases). The germline V and J ends were trimmed by 5 bases and 1 base, with 8 bases remaining between them. The length of the CDR3 is 13 residues. CDR1 and CDR2 from the germline V gene are MGHDK and SYGVNS. The CDR3, as DNA: TGTGCCAGCAGTAACGACAGGAACACTGAAGCTTTCTTT. This sequence encodes CASSNDRNTEAFF.

The J gene is TRBJ2-2, the V gene TRBV7-9; 9 positions match TRBD1. From germline, CDR1 is SEHNR and CDR2 FQNEAQ (reference sequence). This CDR3 has 18 residues. The junction had 16 bases not matched to a gene; V was cut back by 5 bases and J by 6 bases. CDR3 sequence (DNA): TGTGCCAGCAGCCGGTCGGGACAGGGTCTTGTCACCTCCGGGGAGCTGTTTTTT. This encodes CASSRSGQGLVTSGELFF.

The chain combines TRBV27 with TRBJ2-1, with 11 positions matching TRBD2. Germline assignment: CDR1 MNHEY and CDR2 SMNVEV (reference sequence). Trimming took 3 bases from V and 6 from J; bases not matched to a gene: 13. The CDR3 covers 18 residues. The CDR3 sequence: CASSFLTVAGGPGNEQFF. Written as DNA, the CDR3 is TGTGCCAGCAGTTTCCTAACGGTAGCGGGAGGGCCGGGCAATGAGCAGTTCTTC.

The J gene is TRBJ2-2, the V gene TRBV11-2, with 12 bases fitting TRBD2. V dropped 1 base and J dropped 7; count of bases not matched to a gene: 4. Germline CDR1 is SGHAT and CDR2 is FQNNGV. The CDR3 consists of 16 residues. The DNA of the CDR3 is TGTGCCAGCAGCTTAGGACTAGCGGGAGTTGGCGGGGAGCTGTTTTTT. Protein product: CASSLGLAGVGGELFF.

This chain uses TRBV6-1 with TRBJ1-5, with TRBD1 matching over 7 bases. Germline CDR1 and CDR2: MNHNS and SASEGT. The V and J ends lost 4 bases and 3 bases, in that order; junction bases with no gene match: 9. This CDR3 has 16 residues. The CDR3 DNA follows: TGTGCCAGCAGTGGGATATCCGGGACAGACAATCAGCCCCAGCATTTT. It translates to CASSGISGTDNQPQHF.

The chain employs TRBV7-9 and TRBJ1-1; D possibly corresponds to TRBD1 (6 bases). With 5 bases removed from V and 10 bases from J, the gap between germline ends came to 20 bases. Germline lookup yields CDR1 SEHNR and CDR2 FQNEAQ (reference sequence). This CDR3 spans 14 amino acids. CDR3 bases: TGTGCCAGCAGCGCACAGGGTGGGGTCGGGATAGCTTTCTTT. It translates to CASSAQGGVGIAFF.

The chain recombines TRBV6-2 or TRBV6-3 with TRBJ1-5, with D possibly being TRBD1 (5 bases). Looked up from germline, CDR1 is MNHEY and CDR2 is SVGEGT. V shed 5 bases and J shed 6 bases, with 14 bases lying between them. This CDR3 contains 14 residues. The CDR3 DNA reads as TGTGCCAGCAGTGACAGACGATCATCTCAGCCCCAGCATTTT. It encodes CASSDRRSSQPQHF.

The chain recombines TRBV7-3 with TRBJ1-6, with D perhaps TRBD1 (5 bases). V lost 1 base and J lost 9, with 7 bases in between. The CDR3 runs 13 residues. Germline CDR1 SGHTA, CDR2 FQGTGA. DNA of the CDR3: TGTGCCAGCAGCTTAAGGGACTTTTCACCCCTCCACTTT. This translates into CASSLRDFSPLHF. Full variable domain (remainder filled in from reference TRBV7-3 and TRBJ1-6): GAGVSQTPSNKVTEKGKYVELRCDPISGHTALYWYRQSLGQGPEFLIYFQGTGAADDSGLPNDRFFAVRPEGSVSTLKIQRTERGDSAVYLCASSLRDFSPLHFGNGTRLTVT.

The rearrangement joins TRBV7-9 to TRBJ1-3, with unresolved D. This CDR3 contains 16 residues. Germline CDR1 and CDR2: SEHNR and FQNEAQ (reference sequence). Trimming stripped 2 bases from V and 0 bases from J, with 11 bases between. The CDR3 DNA reads as TGTGCCAGCAGCTTAACAAACACAGTCTCTGGAAACACCATATATTTT. Its protein product is CASSLTNTVSGNTIYF.

V is TRBV5-5 and J is TRBJ1-1; a weak D match, TRBD1 (6 bases). Germline lookup yields CDR1 SGHKS and CDR2 YYEKEE (reference sequence). Trimming left V 3 bases short and J 0 bases short, with 18 bases between. The CDR3 is made up of 17 amino acids. CDR3 region: CASSSRGGRGLNTEAFF. The CDR3 nucleotides read TGTGCCAGCAGCTCCCGCGGGGGGCGGGGACTGAACACTGAAGCTTTCTTT.

The chain employs TRBV24-1 and TRBJ2-1; 12 bases are a match to TRBD2. The CDR3 sequence is 17 residues long. V gave up 4 bases and J gave up 2 bases; unmatched junction bases: 5. Germline V gene data show CDR1 as KGHDR and CDR2 as SFDVKD. For the CDR3, the DNA is TGTGCCACCAGTGACCCGACTAGCGGGAGACCCTACAATGAGCAGTTCTTC. As protein: CATSDPTSGRPYNEQFF.

J is TRBJ1-2 and V is TRBV24-1; 7 bases align to TRBD1. Trimming at V came to 7 bases and at J to 8 bases, leaving 9 bases not matched to a gene. Germline assignment: CDR1 KGHDR and CDR2 SFDVKD. This CDR3 region has 13 residues. The CDR3 reads CATRGRQGGGYTF. The CDR3 nucleotides are TGTGCCACCAGGGGGCGACAGGGAGGCGGCTACACCTTC.

This clone appeared once. This chain links TRBV3-1 (or the pseudogene TRBV3-2) with TRBJ2-7; 8 bases are shared with TRBD2. The ends lost 7 bases at V and 3 bases at J; junction bases unmatched: 8. CDR3 length: 14 amino acids. Per the germline V gene, CDR1 is LGHDT and CDR2 is YNNKEL (reference sequence). In DNA, the CDR3 is TGTGCCAGCACCCCCCGGGAGGGCCGCTACGAGCAGTACTTC. Protein sequence: CASTPREGRYEQYF.

This sequence joins TRBV6-5 and TRBJ2-7; TRBD2 agrees at 8 bases. J was trimmed by 7 bases and V by 6 bases; bases with no gene match: 8. The germline CDR1 and CDR2 sequences are MNHEY and SVGAGI. The CDR3 has 13 amino acids. CDR3 nucleotides: TGTGCCAGCAGCCGTAGCGGGGTGGGGGAGCAGTACTTC. It yields the protein CASSRSGVGEQYF.